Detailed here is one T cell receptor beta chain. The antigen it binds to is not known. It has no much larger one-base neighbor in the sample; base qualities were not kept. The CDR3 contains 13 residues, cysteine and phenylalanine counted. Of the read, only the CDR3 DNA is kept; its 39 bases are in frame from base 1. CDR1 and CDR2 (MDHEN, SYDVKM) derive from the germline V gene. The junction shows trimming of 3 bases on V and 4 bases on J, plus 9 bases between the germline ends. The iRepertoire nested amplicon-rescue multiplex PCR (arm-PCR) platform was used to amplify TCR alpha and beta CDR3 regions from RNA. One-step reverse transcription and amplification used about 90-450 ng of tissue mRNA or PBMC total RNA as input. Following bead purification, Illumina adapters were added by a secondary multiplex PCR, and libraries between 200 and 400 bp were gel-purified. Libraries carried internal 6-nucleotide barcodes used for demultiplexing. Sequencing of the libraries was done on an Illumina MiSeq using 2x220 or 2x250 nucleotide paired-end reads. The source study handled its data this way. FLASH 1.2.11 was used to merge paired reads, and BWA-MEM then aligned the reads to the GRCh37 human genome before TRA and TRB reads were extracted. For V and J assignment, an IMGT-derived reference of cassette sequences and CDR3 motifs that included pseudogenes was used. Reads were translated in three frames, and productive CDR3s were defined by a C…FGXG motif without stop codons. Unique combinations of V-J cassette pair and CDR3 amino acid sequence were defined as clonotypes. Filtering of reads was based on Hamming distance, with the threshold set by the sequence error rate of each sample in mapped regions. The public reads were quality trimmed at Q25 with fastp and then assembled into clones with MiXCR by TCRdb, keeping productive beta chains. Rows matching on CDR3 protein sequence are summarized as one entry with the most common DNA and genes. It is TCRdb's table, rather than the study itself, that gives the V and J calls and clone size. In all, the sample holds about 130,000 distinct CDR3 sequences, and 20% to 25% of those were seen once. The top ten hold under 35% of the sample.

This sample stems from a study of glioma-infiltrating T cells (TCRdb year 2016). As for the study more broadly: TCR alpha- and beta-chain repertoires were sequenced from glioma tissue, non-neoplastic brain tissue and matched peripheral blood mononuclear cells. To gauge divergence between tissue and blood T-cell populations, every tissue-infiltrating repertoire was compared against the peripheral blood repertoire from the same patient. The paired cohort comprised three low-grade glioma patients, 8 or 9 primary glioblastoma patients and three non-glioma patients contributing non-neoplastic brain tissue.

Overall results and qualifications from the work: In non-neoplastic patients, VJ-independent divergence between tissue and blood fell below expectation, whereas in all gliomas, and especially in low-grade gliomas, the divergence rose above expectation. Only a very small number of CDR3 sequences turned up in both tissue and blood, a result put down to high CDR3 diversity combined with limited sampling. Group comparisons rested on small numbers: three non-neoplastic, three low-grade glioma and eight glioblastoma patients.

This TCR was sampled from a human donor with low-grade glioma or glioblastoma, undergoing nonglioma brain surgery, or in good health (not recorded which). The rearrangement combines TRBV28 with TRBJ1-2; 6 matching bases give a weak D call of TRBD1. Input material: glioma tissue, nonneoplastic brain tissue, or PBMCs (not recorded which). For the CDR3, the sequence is CASSFEGGYGYTF. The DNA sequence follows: TGTGCCAGCAGTTTTGAAGGGGGCTATGGCTACACCTTC.